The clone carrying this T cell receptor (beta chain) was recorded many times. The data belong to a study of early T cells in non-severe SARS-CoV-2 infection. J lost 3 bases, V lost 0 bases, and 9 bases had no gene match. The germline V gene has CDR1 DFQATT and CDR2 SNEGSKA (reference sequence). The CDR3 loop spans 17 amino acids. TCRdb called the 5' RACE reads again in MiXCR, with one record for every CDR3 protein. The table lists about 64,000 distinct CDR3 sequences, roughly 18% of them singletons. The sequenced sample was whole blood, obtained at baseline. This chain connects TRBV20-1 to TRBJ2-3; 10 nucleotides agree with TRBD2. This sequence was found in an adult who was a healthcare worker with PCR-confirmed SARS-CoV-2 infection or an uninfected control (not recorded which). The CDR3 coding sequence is TGCAGTGCTAGAGATTTTGGGGCTAGCGGGAGTACAGATACGCAGTATTTT. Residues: CSARDFGASGSTDTQYF.